This T cell receptor (beta chain) was captured by sequencing in a study of identical twins. This clonotype was observed a few times. Antigen specificity is unknown. TCRdb redid the calling of the 5' RACE reads with MiXCR, one entry per CDR3 protein. The sample lists roughly 770,000 distinct CDR3 sequences, 18% occurring once. Regarding the study as a whole: Beta clonotypes that were abundant in cord blood contained fewer insertions, a pattern absent from memory repertoires.

V was pared by 6 bases and J by 0 bases, with 11 bases between. The CDR3 length is 14 residues. This sample also appeared in a second study, on T cells expressing NK-cell markers. Per that study: In sorted CD3+CD56+NKG2C+, CD3+CD56+NKG2C- and CD3+CD56-NKG2C+ T cells, TCR beta repertoires were obtained. Among eight sequenced donors, seven carried HCMV seropositivity while one was seronegative. Among four donors, these clonotypes also ranked first in the CD3+CD56-NKG2C+ fraction.

V is TRBV12-3 or TRBV12-4 and J is TRBJ2-5; a possible D gene is TRBD2 (5 bases). Material for sequencing was PBMCs. The TCR was taken from a young woman in good health. Written as DNA, the CDR3 is TGTGCCAGCAGACCCCCGGGATACCAAGAGACCCAGTACTTC. Its protein is CASRPPGYQETQYF.